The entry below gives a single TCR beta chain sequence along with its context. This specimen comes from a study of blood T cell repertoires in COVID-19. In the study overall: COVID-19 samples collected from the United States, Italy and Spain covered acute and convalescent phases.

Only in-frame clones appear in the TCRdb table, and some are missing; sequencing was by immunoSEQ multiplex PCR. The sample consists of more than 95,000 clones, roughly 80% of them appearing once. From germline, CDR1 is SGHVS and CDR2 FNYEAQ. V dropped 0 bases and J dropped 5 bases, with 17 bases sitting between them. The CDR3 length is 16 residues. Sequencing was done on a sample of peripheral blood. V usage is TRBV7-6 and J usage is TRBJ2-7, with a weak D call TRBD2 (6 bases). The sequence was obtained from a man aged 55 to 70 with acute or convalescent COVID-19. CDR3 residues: CASSLAPTRGKNEQYF. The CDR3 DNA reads TGTGCCAGCAGCTTAGCTCCGACTAGAGGGAAAAACGAGCAGTACTTC.